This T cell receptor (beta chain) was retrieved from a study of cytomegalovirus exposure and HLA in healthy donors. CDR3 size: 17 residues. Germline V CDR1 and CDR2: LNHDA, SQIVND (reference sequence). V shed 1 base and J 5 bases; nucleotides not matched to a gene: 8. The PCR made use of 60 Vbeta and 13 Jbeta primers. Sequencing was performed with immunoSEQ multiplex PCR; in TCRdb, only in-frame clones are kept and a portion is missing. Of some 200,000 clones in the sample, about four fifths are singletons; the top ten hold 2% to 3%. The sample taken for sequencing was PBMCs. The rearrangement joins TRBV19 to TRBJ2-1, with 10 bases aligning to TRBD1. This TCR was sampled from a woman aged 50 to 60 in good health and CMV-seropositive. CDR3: CASSIVATGGANNEQFF. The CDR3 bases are TGTGCCAGTAGTATAGTGGCGACAGGGGGCGCGAACAATGAGCAGTTCTTC.